This record looks at one T cell receptor beta chain sequence and its context. What it binds is unknown. Profiled with immunoSEQ multiplex PCR; TCRdb holds only in-frame clones, not every one. Here the sample spans around 690,000 clones, 90% being singletons. These data come from a study of shared clonotypes between healthy human individuals. Study findings and constraints: In a handful of donors, about 5% of naive CD4 clonotypes appeared in common.

This CDR3 is built from 15 residues. Germline loops: CDR1 MNHNS, CDR2 SASEGT. V dropped 7 bases and J dropped 2; count of bases not matched to a gene: 7. The gene calls are TRBV6-1 and TRBJ2-2, with 7 positions matching TRBD2. What was sequenced was memory CD8+ T cells from PBMCs. As for subset: CD45RO+ cells pooled with CCR7-negative TemRA cells. The source of this sequence is a man aged 18 to 35 in good health. Some clones in this sample may be carry-over from other donors' samples. CDR3: CASMGEGRNTGELFF. CDR3 DNA: TGTGCCAGCATGGGGGAGGGGCGAAACACCGGGGAGCTGTTTTTT.